Presented here are 27 T cell receptor beta chains from one specimen sequenced in a study of graft-versus-host responses after intestinal transplantation. Sequenced by immunoSEQ multiplex PCR; TCRdb stores in-frame clones only, minus some. In the table there are more than 20,000 clones, around 94% of which are singletons. This material consisted of PBMCs, taken about 9 months after intestinal transplant. Receptor source: a human patient who received an intestinal transplant, so some T cells may come from the graft donor.

V usage is TRBV5-6 and J usage is TRBJ2-2, with a possible D match to TRBD2 (5 bases). The V end lost 1 base, the J end lost 4 bases, and 14 bases lay between the germline ends. Germline CDR1 is SGHDT and CDR2 is YYEEEE. There are 16 residues in the CDR3. The CDR3 DNA reads as TGTGCCAGCAGCTTGACCCATTCCCGGGGCACCGGGGAGCTGTTTTTT. This translates into CASSLTHSRGTGELFF.

The chain's CDR3 is CASSLTLMASGRSAYEQYF. The CDR3 DNA reads TGTGCCAGCAGCTTGACACTCATGGCTAGCGGGAGGTCGGCATACGAGCAGTACTTC. V and J are TRBV11-2 and TRBJ2-7, with 11 nucleotides matching TRBD2. From germline, CDR1 is SGHAT and CDR2 FQNNGV. This CDR3 is 19 amino acids long. V gave up 3 bases and J gave up 4 bases; unmatched junction bases: 17. Filled out from reference TRBV11-2 and TRBJ2-7, the complete variable domain reads EAGVAQSPRYKIIEKRQSVAFWCNPISGHATLYWYQQILGQGPKLLIQFQNNGVVDDSQLPKDRFSAERLKGVDSTLKIQPAKLEDSAVYLCASSLTLMASGRSAYEQYFGPGTRLTVT.

V is TRBV9 and J is TRBJ2-7; possibly TRBD1 for D (6 bases). The CDR3 covers 15 residues. The ends were cut back, 3 bases at V and 0 bases at J, with 13 bases in the middle. CDR1 and CDR2 from the germline V gene are SGDLS and YYNGEE. Here the CDR3 reads CASSGGGRASYEQYF. In DNA, the CDR3 is TGTGCCAGCAGCGGAGGGGGACGGGCCTCCTACGAGCAGTACTTC.

This chain connects TRBV5-6 to TRBJ2-1; 8 nucleotides align to TRBD2. The CDR3 is made up of 19 amino acids. Germline V lookup: CDR1 SGHDT, CDR2 YYEEEE. With 1 base clipped from V and 0 bases from J, the junction kept 12 bases outside the gene matches. The CDR3 loop reads CASSLRREGRGSSYNEQFF. CDR3 in DNA: TGTGCCAGCAGCTTGAGACGGGAGGGCCGGGGAAGCTCCTACAATGAGCAGTTCTTC.

J is TRBJ2-1 and V is TRBV5-1; TRBD1 aligns across 11 bases. Germline lookup yields CDR1 SGHRS and CDR2 YFSETQ. The V segment lost 0 bases and the J segment 6 bases; nucleotides outside the gene matches: 14. The CDR3 consists of 19 residues. The CDR3 here is CASSLGDRGELAAPNEQFF. CDR3 nucleotide sequence: TGCGCCAGCAGCTTGGGGGACAGGGGGGAACTAGCCGCCCCCAATGAGCAGTTCTTC.

This clone is a singleton in its sample. This chain connects TRBV9 to TRBJ2-2, with D perhaps matching TRBD2 (6 bases). There are 17 residues in the CDR3. V was cut by 4 bases and J by 5 bases, with 21 bases left in between. The germline CDR1 and CDR2 sequences are SGDLS and YYNGEE. The CDR3 sequence is CASSPGLGSGLTGELFF. In nucleotides, the CDR3 is TGTGCCAGCAGCCCCGGTTTGGGTAGCGGTTTAACCGGGGAGCTGTTTTTT.

This sequence joins TRBV12-5 and TRBJ1-6; the D gene is possibly TRBD1 (6 bases). The length of the CDR3 is 13 residues. CDR1 is LGHNT, CDR2 FRNRAP, per germline. V dropped 2 bases and J dropped 10 bases, with 9 bases sitting between them. The DNA for the CDR3 is TGTGCTAGTGGTTTGAACAGGGACTCACCCCTCCACTTT. Translated, it gives CASGLNRDSPLHF.

The rearrangement uses TRBV5-1 and TRBJ2-5; D remains unclear. Trimming removed 2 bases at V and 3 bases at J, with 5 bases between. The CDR3 loop spans 12 amino acids. Looked up from germline, CDR1 is SGHRS and CDR2 is YFSETQ. In DNA form, the CDR3 reads TGCGCCAGCAGCTTTGGGGAAGAGACCCAGTACTTC. Encoded protein: CASSFGEETQYF.

This chain connects TRBV7-9 to TRBJ2-1; the match to TRBD2 covers 10 bases. Germline V gene lookup returns CDR1 SEHNR and CDR2 FQNEAQ (reference sequence). There are 18 residues in the CDR3. V shed 3 bases and J 5 bases; nucleotides not matched to a gene: 13. CDR3 coding DNA: TGTGCCAGCAGCTTCTTTCGGTCTTGGACTAGCGGTAACAATGAGCAGTTCTTC. Amino acids: CASSFFRSWTSGNNEQFF.

The chain couples TRBV5-1 to TRBJ2-3; 8 bases agree with TRBD2. Germline CDR1 reads SGHRS; CDR2 reads YFSETQ. The V gene end was trimmed by 3 bases and the J gene end by 3 bases; junction bases not matched to a gene: 9. This CDR3 is 16 amino acids long. The CDR3 DNA is TGCGCCAGCAGCTCAAGCGGGAGAAAAATAACAGATACGCAGTATTTT. This codes for CASSSSGRKITDTQYF.

The rearrangement uses TRBV5-1 and TRBJ2-7; 7 positions agree with TRBD1. J lost 9 bases, V lost 0 bases, and 12 bases had no gene match. The CDR3 consists of 15 residues. CDR1 SGHRS and CDR2 YFSETQ come from the germline V gene. DNA of the CDR3: TGCGCCAGCAGCTTGGGGGAAGGGGGCCCCCAGGGGCAGTACTTC. Residues: CASSLGEGGPQGQYF. The complete variable domain, with remaining parts taken from reference TRBV5-1 and TRBJ2-7, reads KAGVTQTPRYLIKTRGQQVTLSCSPISGHRSVSWYQQTPGQGLQFLFEYFSETQRNKGNFPGRFSGRQFSNSRSEMNVSTLELGDSALYLCASSLGEGGPQGQYFGPGTRLTVT.

The rearrangement links TRBV12-5 to TRBJ2-1; 10 bases are shared with TRBD2. CDR1 and CDR2 (germline): LGHNT, FRNRAP. V was clipped by 6 bases and J by 2 bases; unmatched bases: 7. CDR3 size: 16 residues. The CDR3 sequence: CASGLTGTSAYNEQFF. The DNA for the CDR3 is TGTGCTAGTGGACTCACCGGGACTAGCGCCTACAATGAGCAGTTCTTC.

CDR3 sequence reads: CASSPPHAWGAFF. CDR3 nucleotides: TGTGCCAGCAGTCCCCCGCACGCGTGGGGGGCTTTCTTT. The V gene is TRBV28, the J gene TRBJ1-1; TRBD1 might be the D (5 bases). Per germline, CDR1 MDHEN and CDR2 SYDVKM. The V end lost 5 bases, the J end lost 11 bases, and 18 bases lay between the germline ends. There are 13 residues in the CDR3.

The rearrangement joins TRBV27 to TRBJ2-3, with D maybe TRBD2 (5 bases). Trimming removed 5 bases from V and 1 base from J, with 16 bases in between. The CDR3 contains 16 residues. Germline lookup yields CDR1 MNHEY and CDR2 SMNVEV (reference sequence). The CDR3 DNA reads TGTGCCAGCAGTCCCATCCGAGCGGAGGGCACAGATACGCAGTATTTT. Translated: CASSPIRAEGTDTQYF.

J is TRBJ2-1 and V is TRBV19, with 10 bases identical to TRBD2. Germline lookup yields CDR1 LNHDA and CDR2 SQIVND (reference sequence). The CDR3 is 21 amino acids. V lost 0 bases, J lost 0 bases, and 14 bases stayed unmatched. The CDR3 sequence is CASSIESRLAGAISSYNEQFF. Here the CDR3 DNA reads TGTGCCAGTAGTATAGAGTCGCGGCTAGCGGGAGCCATCTCCTCCTACAATGAGCAGTTCTTC.

The table lists this clone with a few counts. V and J are TRBV10-3 and TRBJ2-7; no clear D gene. Germline V gene data show CDR1 as ENHRY and CDR2 as SYGVKD. CDR3 length equals 15 residues. V lost 3 bases and J lost 4, with 16 bases in between. Written as DNA, the CDR3 is TGTGCCATCAGTGATCTTGGCAGATCGTCTTACGAGCAGTACTTC. It codes for CAISDLGRSSYEQYF.

The rearrangement links TRBV30 to TRBJ1-2, with D possibly matching TRBD1 (5 bases). V was cut by 1 base and J by 2 bases, with 5 bases left in between. Germline V lookup: CDR1 GTSNPN, CDR2 SVGIG (reference sequence). This CDR3 has 12 residues. The CDR3 loop is CAWSGQNYGYTF. The CDR3 nucleotides read TGTGCCTGGAGTGGACAGAACTATGGCTACACCTTC.

The rearrangement joins TRBV10-3 to TRBJ2-1; D call uncertain. The CDR3 length is 13 residues. V shed 6 bases and J shed 0 bases, with 6 bases lying between them. The V gene's germline CDR1 is ENHRY and CDR2 SYGVKD. In nucleotides, the CDR3 is TGTGCCATCAGGGCAAGCTCCTACAATGAGCAGTTCTTC. Protein: CAIRASSYNEQFF.

V gene TRBV6-5 combines with J gene TRBJ1-6; a possible D gene is TRBD1 (6 bases). The CDR3 runs to 14 residues. The V end lost 0 bases, the J end lost 7 bases, and 7 bases lay between the germline ends. Germline V CDR1 and CDR2: MNHEY, SVGAGI. The CDR3 region is CASSYSGQNSPLHF. CDR3 nucleotide sequence: TGTGCCAGCAGTTACTCGGGACAAAATTCACCCCTCCACTTT.

V usage is TRBV28 and J usage is TRBJ2-5; D is uncertain. The CDR3 contains 14 residues. CDR1 and CDR2 from the germline V gene are MDHEN and SYDVKM. The V end lost 9 bases, the J end lost 4 bases, and 18 bases lay between the germline ends. DNA for the CDR3: TGTGCCAGTCAGGACCTCGGCGAAAGAGAGACCCAGTACTTC. Protein: CASQDLGERETQYF.

CDR3 amino acids: CASTPIRGTPYEQYF. DNA of the CDR3: TGTGCCAGCACCCCTATACGTGGGACCCCCTACGAGCAGTACTTC. The rearrangement uses TRBV9 and TRBJ2-7; D may be TRBD1 or TRBD2 (5 bases each). The CDR3 contains 15 residues. V dropped 6 bases and J dropped 2 bases, with 18 bases sitting between them. Germline values: CDR1 SGDLS, CDR2 YYNGEE.

The rearrangement links TRBV2 to TRBJ1-1; D call uncertain. Germline assignment: CDR1 SNHLY and CDR2 FYNNEI. This CDR3 comprises 13 residues. V was shortened by 5 bases and J by 4 bases, with 11 bases between the two germline ends. CDR3 amino acids: CASSPPVGTEAFF. The CDR3 DNA sequence: TGTGCCAGCAGTCCGCCCGTCGGCACTGAAGCTTTCTTT. Together with reference TRBV2 and TRBJ1-1, the CDR3 gives the full variable domain: EPEVTQTPSHQVTQMGQEVILRCVPISNHLYFYWYRQILGQKVEFLVSFYNNEISEKSEIFDDQFSVERPDGSNFTLKIRSTKLEDSAMYFCASSPPVGTEAFFGQGTRLTVV.

J is TRBJ2-7 and V is TRBV19; either TRBD1 or TRBD2 may fit D (5 bases each). Germline CDR1 reads LNHDA; CDR2 reads SQIVND (reference sequence). Trimming took 4 bases from V and 4 from J, leaving 26 bases between them. The CDR3 sequence is 18 residues long. The CDR3 DNA reads TGTGCCAGTAGTACCGGAATCGGCCCCGGGGCCCACCCTTACGAGCAGTACTTC. Translated, it gives CASSTGIGPGAHPYEQYF.

This chain joins TRBV5-1 and TRBJ2-3, with TRBD2 as a possible D gene (7 bases). The CDR3 totals 12 residues. The V gene's germline CDR1 is SGHRS and CDR2 YFSETQ. V dropped 5 bases and J dropped 4 bases, with 8 bases sitting between them. CDR3 sequence: CASRGGADTQYF. Here the CDR3 DNA reads TGCGCCAGCAGAGGGGGGGCAGATACGCAGTATTTT.

This sequence joins TRBV7-3 and TRBJ2-1, with D tentatively TRBD1 (6 bases). Per germline, CDR1 SGHTA and CDR2 FQGTGA. V lost 5 bases to trimming and J lost 3 bases, with 11 bases between them. There are 14 residues in the CDR3. The DNA of the CDR3 is TGTGCCAGCAGCGCCGGGACACTCTACAATGAGCAGTTCTTC. It encodes CASSAGTLYNEQFF.

The CDR3 loop is CASSSHHPGTGGRNTIYF. CDR3 DNA sequence: TGTGCCAGCAGTTCCCACCATCCCGGGACAGGGGGCAGAAACACCATATATTTT. The chain carries TRBV28 and TRBJ1-3; TRBD1 matches 12 bases. V dropped 4 bases and J dropped 5; count of bases not matched to a gene: 12. The CDR3 sequence is 18 residues long. CDR1 and CDR2 (germline): MDHEN, SYDVKM.

This sequence joins TRBV18 and TRBJ1-3; tentatively, D is TRBD1 (5 bases). Deletions cut 4 bases from V and 0 bases from J, with 10 bases between. This CDR3 has 15 residues. Germline CDR1 reads KGHSH; CDR2 reads LQKENI. DNA of the CDR3: TGTGCCAGCTCACTAGCCGGGGCCTCTGGAAACACCATATATTTT. This translates into CASSLAGASGNTIYF.